This T cell receptor beta chain was profiled in a study of shared clonotypes between healthy human individuals. Germline assignment: CDR1 GTSNPN and CDR2 SVGIG (reference sequence). V shed 6 bases, J shed 5 bases, and the junction held 8 bases outside the gene matches. The CDR3 runs to 14 residues. General observations from the study: Several donors held around 5% of naive CD4 clonotypes in common.

Profiled with immunoSEQ multiplex PCR; TCRdb holds only in-frame clones, not every one. Of about 680,000 clones detected, 72% appear once; the ten largest clones hold around 2%. Everyone who donated was a Caucasian adult who lived in Nashville, Tennessee. On this clone: Its antigen is not identified.

The receptor was derived from a woman aged 30 to 39 in good health. Input material: memory CD4+ T cells sorted from blood. Subset denoted: CD45RA-negative fraction. The chain joins TRBV30 to TRBJ2-7; the match to TRBD2 covers 12 bases. The CDR3, as DNA: TGTGCCTGCAAGCCTAGCGGGAGGGCCCACGAGCAGTACTTC. Residues: CACKPSGRAHEQYF.